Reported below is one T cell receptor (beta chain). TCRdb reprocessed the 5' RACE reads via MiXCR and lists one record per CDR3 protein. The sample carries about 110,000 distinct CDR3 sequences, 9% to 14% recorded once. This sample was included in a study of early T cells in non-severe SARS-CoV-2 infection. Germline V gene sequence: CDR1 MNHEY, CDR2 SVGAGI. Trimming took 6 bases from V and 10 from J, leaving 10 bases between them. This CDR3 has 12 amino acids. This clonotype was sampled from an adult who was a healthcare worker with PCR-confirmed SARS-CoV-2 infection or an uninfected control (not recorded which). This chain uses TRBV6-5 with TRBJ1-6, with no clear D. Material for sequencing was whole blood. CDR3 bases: TGTGCCAGCAGCATTACTGGATCACCCCTCCACTTT. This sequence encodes CASSITGSPLHF.